Each of the 31 T cell receptor beta chains below was sequenced from the same sample in a study of blood T cell repertoires in COVID-19. The data were produced by immunoSEQ multiplex PCR, yet TCRdb's version contains in-frame clones alone and is incomplete. The sample includes under 50,000 clones, 70% to 90% seen only once; the top ten take approximately 5.4%. The sequenced sample consisted of peripheral blood. Every receptor here comes from a man aged 40-49 years with active COVID-19.

The chain couples TRBV11-2 to TRBJ2-3, with 7 positions matching TRBD1. Germline CDR1 SGHAT, CDR2 FQNNGV. The CDR3 covers 13 residues. V dropped 3 bases and J dropped 6; count of bases not matched to a gene: 3. Here the CDR3 DNA reads TGTGCCAGCAGCTTGGGGACAGCCGATACGCAGTATTTT. Amino acids: CASSLGTADTQYF.

The chain couples TRBV3-1 (or the pseudogene TRBV3-2) to TRBJ1-2, with unresolved D. Germline CDR1 reads LGHDT; CDR2 reads YNNKEL (reference sequence). The CDR3 extends over 15 amino acids. V dropped 0 bases and J dropped 2 bases, with 10 bases sitting between them. The CDR3 nucleotides read TGTGCCAGCAGCCAAGAGTGGCAGTCAAACTATGGCTACACCTTC. Translating gives CASSQEWQSNYGYTF.

The chain uses TRBV25-1 and TRBJ1-2; tentative D call: TRBD1 (5 bases). CDR1 is MGHDK, CDR2 SYGVNS, per germline. The CDR3 is 12 amino acids. V lost 10 bases to trimming and J lost 8 bases, with 17 bases between them. In nucleotides, the CDR3 is TGTGCCACCCTTAACAGGAAGGAGGGCTACACCTTC. It translates to CATLNRKEGYTF.

The chain recombines TRBV11-1 with TRBJ1-2; 7 nucleotides match TRBD1. The germline V gene has CDR1 SGHAT and CDR2 FQDESV (reference sequence). CDR3 size: 15 residues. Trimming took 4 bases from V and 7 from J; bases not matched to a gene: 12. CDR3 in amino acids: CASSSRKGALSGYTF. DNA of the CDR3: TGTGCCAGCAGCTCCCGAAAGGGGGCCTTGAGTGGCTACACCTTC.

CDR3 coding DNA: TGTGCCTGGTCAAGGGGAACGGGAGGGAGCTACGAGCAGTACTTC. This encodes CAWSRGTGGSYEQYF. This rearrangement joins TRBV30 to TRBJ2-7, with 8 bases matching TRBD2. There are 15 residues in the CDR3. V dropped 5 bases and J dropped 3; count of bases not matched to a gene: 12. Germline CDR1 is GTSNPN and CDR2 is SVGIG (reference sequence).

The chain links TRBV9 to TRBJ2-1, with 8 bases matching TRBD2. V trimming: 2 bases; J trimming: 4 bases; junction bases outside the gene matches: 5. Germline V CDR1 and CDR2: SGDLS, YYNGEE. CDR3 length equals 15 residues. The CDR3 sequence is CASSVRLAGYNEQFF. The DNA for the CDR3 is TGTGCCAGCAGCGTTAGGCTAGCGGGTTACAATGAGCAGTTCTTC.

The V call is TRBV19, the J call TRBJ1-1; D gene ambiguous. This CDR3 is built from 13 residues. Deletions cut 2 bases from V and 1 base from J, with 5 bases between. Germline CDR1 is LNHDA and CDR2 is SQIVND (reference sequence). The CDR3, as DNA: TGTGCCAGTAGTATAAACAGGAACACTGAAGCTTTCTTT. This gives the protein CASSINRNTEAFF.

The V gene is TRBV2, the J gene TRBJ1-1; D is possibly TRBD1 (6 bases). This CDR3 has 14 residues. V was shortened by 4 bases and J by 7 bases, with 16 bases between the two germline ends. Germline loops: CDR1 SNHLY, CDR2 FYNNEI. The CDR3 DNA is TGTGCCAGCAGTGCCGACACAGGGCAGGGTGAAGCTTTCTTT. Translation: CASSADTGQGEAFF.

The J gene is TRBJ1-2, the V gene TRBV18, with D perhaps TRBD1 (6 bases). The CDR3 runs to 15 residues. Germline V gene lookup returns CDR1 KGHSH and CDR2 LQKENI. Deletions cut 4 bases from V and 6 bases from J, with 18 bases between. CDR3 DNA: TGTGCCAGCTCACGCGGCGGACAGACCTGGGATGGCTACACCTTC. This sequence encodes CASSRGGQTWDGYTF.

This rearrangement joins TRBV6-4 to TRBJ2-7, with D uncertain. CDR1 is MRHNA, CDR2 SNTAGT, per germline. V was cut by 7 bases and J by 3 bases, with 13 bases left in between. This CDR3 comprises 13 residues. The CDR3 here is CASILSEYYEQYF. In DNA form, the CDR3 reads TGTGCCAGCATTCTGTCGGAGTACTACGAGCAGTACTTC.

The gene calls are TRBV6-5 and TRBJ1-1, with D possibly being TRBD1 (6 bases). CDR3 size: 15 residues. CDR1 and CDR2 from the germline V gene are MNHEY and SVGAGI. Trimming took 6 bases from V and 0 from J, leaving 14 bases between them. This chain's CDR3 is CASSLNREMNTEAFF. The DNA for the CDR3 is TGTGCCAGCAGCCTTAACAGGGAGATGAACACTGAAGCTTTCTTT.

This clone was seen only once. CDR3 in amino acids: CASTGEPTSYEQYF. In DNA, the CDR3 is TGTGCCAGCACGGGGGAGCCCACCTCCTACGAGCAGTACTTC. The chain combines TRBV6-6 with TRBJ2-7, with D maybe TRBD2 (6 bases). This CDR3 has 14 residues. Germline CDR1 MNHNY, CDR2 SVGAGI (reference sequence). Trimming took 7 bases from V and 0 from J, leaving 13 bases between them.

This chain links TRBV15 with TRBJ2-7; D is ambiguous. The CDR3 spans 16 residues. Trimming cost V 0 bases and J 0 bases, with 12 bases left between them. Germline V lookup: CDR1 LNHNV, CDR2 YYDKDF (reference sequence). CDR3 sequence reads: CATSRDKAFSSYEQYF. For the CDR3, the DNA is TGTGCCACCAGCAGAGATAAAGCGTTCAGCTCCTACGAGCAGTACTTC.

This clone appeared once. V gene TRBV28 combines with J gene TRBJ2-7; D unclear. CDR1 and CDR2 (germline): MDHEN, SYDVKM. The CDR3 is 16 residues long. V was shortened by 6 bases and J by 0 bases, with 18 bases between the two germline ends. The CDR3 DNA sequence: TGTGCCAGCAGCCCAATCGGCAGGCGAAGCTCCTACGAGCAGTACTTC. Amino acid sequence: CASSPIGRRSSYEQYF.

The rearrangement joins TRBV19 to TRBJ2-7; 8 nucleotides line up with TRBD2. V was clipped by 6 bases and J by 2 bases; unmatched bases: 9. The CDR3 sequence is 15 residues long. Germline V lookup: CDR1 LNHDA, CDR2 SQIVND (reference sequence). DNA of the CDR3: TGTGCCAGTAGCAAAATGGGACTAGTTCCCTACGAGCAGTACTTC. As protein: CASSKMGLVPYEQYF. The full variable domain, rest sourced from reference TRBV19 and TRBJ2-7, is DGGITQSPKYLFRKEGQNVTLSCEQNLNHDAMYWYRQDPGQGLRLIYYSQIVNDFQKGDIAEGYSVSREKKESFPLTVTSAQKNPTAFYLCASSKMGLVPYEQYFGPGTRLTVT.

V and J are TRBV19 and TRBJ2-7; 8 nucleotides match TRBD2. CDR1 and CDR2 (germline): LNHDA, SQIVND (reference sequence). Trimming at V came to 5 bases and at J to 0 bases, leaving 15 bases not matched to a gene. The CDR3 length is 18 residues. The CDR3 sequence: CASSPGGRRSGSSYEQYF. DNA for the CDR3: TGTGCCAGTAGTCCGGGGGGGCGGCGTAGCGGAAGCTCCTACGAGCAGTACTTC.

CDR3 amino acids: CASSMGSGRSYNEQFF. The CDR3 DNA is TGTGCCAGTAGTATGGGTAGCGGGAGGTCCTACAATGAGCAGTTCTTC. V and J are TRBV19 and TRBJ2-1; 10 bases agree with TRBD2. The junction had 3 bases not matched to a gene; V was cut back by 3 bases and J by 1 base. Germline CDR1 LNHDA, CDR2 SQIVND (reference sequence). The CDR3 sequence is 16 residues long.

This clone was counted between two and nine times. The rearrangement joins TRBV20-1 to TRBJ2-7; TRBD1 agrees at 9 bases. With 4 bases clipped from V and 1 base from J, the junction kept 8 bases outside the gene matches. The CDR3 runs to 15 residues. CDR1 is DFQATT, CDR2 SNEGSKA, per germline (reference sequence). The CDR3 DNA is TGCAGTGCTAATGACCGGGACAGGGCGTCCTACGAGCAGTACTTC. This translates into CSANDRDRASYEQYF.

The gene calls are TRBV18 and TRBJ2-3; possibly TRBD2 for D (6 bases). CDR1 and CDR2 from the germline V gene are KGHSH and LQKENI. This CDR3 has 16 residues. V lost 2 bases and J 0 bases, leaving 12 bases between the germline ends. CDR3 DNA: TGTGCCAGCTCACCAGTAATAGCGGAAAGCACAGATACGCAGTATTTT. Its translation is CASSPVIAESTDTQYF.

This clone came up once. The rearrangement uses TRBV5-1 and TRBJ2-7; D may be TRBD2 (6 bases). V shed 5 bases and J shed 3 bases, with 12 bases lying between them. CDR1 is SGHRS, CDR2 YFSETQ, per germline. This CDR3 is 13 amino acids long. CDR3 coding DNA: TGCGCCAGCAGTCCGCCGACTAGCTACGAGCAGTACTTC. Its translation is CASSPPTSYEQYF.

The V call is TRBV12-3 or TRBV12-4, the J call TRBJ1-2, with D perhaps TRBD1 (5 bases). The CDR3 is 13 residues long. Trimming took off 1 base at V and 6 bases at J, with 9 bases between the two ends. CDR3 in DNA: TGTGCCAGCAGTTTAGGGCAGGGTAATGGCTACACCTTC. It codes for CASSLGQGNGYTF.

The chain uses TRBV6-5 and TRBJ2-1, with 12 bases lining up with TRBD1. J gave up 9 bases and V 7 bases, and 10 bases lay outside the gene matches. Germline loops: CDR1 MNHEY, CDR2 SVGAGI. CDR3 size: 15 residues. The CDR3 DNA reads as TGTGCCAGCACGCCGGGACAGGGGGCTTTGAGTGAGCAGTTCTTC. This gives the protein CASTPGQGALSEQFF.

This chain connects TRBV28 to TRBJ1-1, with a tentative D call TRBD1 (6 bases). Between the trimmed V and J ends, which lost 4 bases and 2 bases, there was a span of 17 bases. This CDR3 contains 16 residues. Germline V CDR1 and CDR2: MDHEN, SYDVKM. The CDR3 spells CASSSGPTGYNTEAFF. CDR3 sequence (DNA): TGTGCCAGCAGTTCGGGGCCGACAGGCTATAACACTGAAGCTTTCTTT.

This chain joins TRBV28 and TRBJ1-6, with 8 positions matching TRBD1. Germline CDR1 MDHEN, CDR2 SYDVKM. The CDR3 loop spans 14 amino acids. V lost 11 bases and J lost 9; bases outside the gene matches: 12. The CDR3 sequence: CASLSQGASSPLHF. Written as DNA, the CDR3 is TGTGCCTCACTAAGCCAGGGGGCGAGTTCACCCCTCCACTTT.

The gene calls are TRBV15 and TRBJ2-3, with D perhaps matching TRBD1 (5 bases). Germline V gene data show CDR1 as LNHNV and CDR2 as YYDKDF (reference sequence). V lost 1 base and J lost 6, with 14 bases in between. This CDR3 region has 15 residues. CDR3 nucleotides: TGTGCCACCAGCAGAGCAGGGCAGTCGCGGGATACGCAGTATTTT. Its protein product is CATSRAGQSRDTQYF.

The rearrangement links TRBV6-6 to TRBJ1-1; 9 nucleotides line up with TRBD1. V was clipped by 5 bases and J by 4 bases; unmatched bases: 5. The CDR3 extends over 14 amino acids. CDR1 MNHNY and CDR2 SVGAGI come from the germline V gene (reference sequence). This CDR3 reads CASSGDRAFTEAFF. DNA of the CDR3: TGTGCCAGCAGTGGGGACAGGGCGTTCACTGAAGCTTTCTTT.

This clone has a handful of counts. CDR3 bases: TGTGCCAGCAGCTTATACAGGCAGAACACTGAAGCTTTCTTT. It yields the protein CASSLYRQNTEAFF. This rearrangement joins TRBV7-9 to TRBJ1-1; D is perhaps TRBD1 (5 bases). CDR1 is SEHNR and CDR2 is FQNEAQ in the germline V gene (reference sequence). The CDR3 contains 14 residues. V lost 2 bases and J 1 base, leaving 8 bases between the germline ends.

The genes are TRBV5-3 and TRBJ2-5, with 10 bases aligning to TRBD2. TRBV5-3 is sorted into the ORF group, with uncertain function. This CDR3 contains 16 residues. The junction had 7 bases not matched to a gene; V was cut back by 1 base and J by 4 bases. The DNA of the CDR3 is TGTGCCAGAAGCTTGATCCTAGCGGGAGATTCAGAGACCCAGTACTTC. Its translation is CARSLILAGDSETQYF.

V usage is TRBV7-9 and J usage is TRBJ1-2; D call uncertain. The CDR3 is 14 residues long. Germline loops: CDR1 SEHNR, CDR2 FQNEAQ (reference sequence). Trimming pared 2 bases from V and 8 bases from J, leaving 15 bases between. This chain's CDR3 is CASSLIGQRSGYTF. The CDR3 DNA reads as TGTGCCAGCAGCTTAATAGGCCAGCGTTCGGGCTACACCTTC.

This chain joins TRBV9 and TRBJ2-1; TRBD2 aligns across 8 bases. The CDR3 sequence is 19 residues long. Germline CDR1 is SGDLS and CDR2 is YYNGEE. Unmatched junction bases numbered 15, after V lost 4 bases and J lost 0 bases. CDR3 region: CASSSRGSGITDSYNEQFF. The DNA of the CDR3 is TGTGCCAGCAGCTCCCGCGGTAGCGGGATAACCGACTCCTACAATGAGCAGTTCTTC.

This chain joins TRBV6-5 and TRBJ2-7, with D perhaps TRBD2 (7 bases). Trimming stripped 4 bases from V and 0 bases from J, with 16 bases between. Germline CDR1 reads MNHEY; CDR2 reads SVGAGI. The CDR3 runs 16 residues. The CDR3 spells CASSSPGGLSSYEQYF. The CDR3 DNA sequence: TGTGCCAGCAGTTCGCCGGGGGGCCTAAGCTCCTACGAGCAGTACTTC.